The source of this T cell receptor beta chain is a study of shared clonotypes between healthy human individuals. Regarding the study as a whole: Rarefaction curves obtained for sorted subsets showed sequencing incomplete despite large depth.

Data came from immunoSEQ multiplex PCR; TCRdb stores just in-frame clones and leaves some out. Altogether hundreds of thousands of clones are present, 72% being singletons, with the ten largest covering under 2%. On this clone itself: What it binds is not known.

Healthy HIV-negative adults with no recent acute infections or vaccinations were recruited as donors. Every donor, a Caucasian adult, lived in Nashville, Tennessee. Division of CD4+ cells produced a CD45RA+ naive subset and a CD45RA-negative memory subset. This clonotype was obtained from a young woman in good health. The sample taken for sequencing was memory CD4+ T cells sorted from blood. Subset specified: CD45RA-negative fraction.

The CDR3 loop is CAISGQGRTYEQYF. The CDR3 nucleotides read TGTGCCATCAGTGGGCAGGGGCGAACCTACGAGCAGTACTTC. The chain joins TRBV10-3 to TRBJ2-7, with a weak D call TRBD1 (6 bases). V lost 4 bases, J lost 2 bases, and 12 bases lay in between. The germline CDR1 and CDR2 sequences are ENHRY and SYGVKD. This CDR3 spans 14 amino acids.